This TCR beta chain is from a study of molecular identifiers for immune sequencing clone quantification. Generation of bulk TCR libraries relied on previously described methods and listed TCR primers. TCRdb reprocessed the PCR reads with MiXCR, giving one entry per CDR3 protein. The top ten hold 0.75% to 0.85% of the sample, which has fewer than 350,000 distinct CDR3 sequences, 20% to 25% seen once. Trimming took 6 bases from V and 5 from J; bases not matched to a gene: 5. This CDR3 spans 14 amino acids. This clonotype was recorded at least ten times. As yet, its antigen is unknown. Overall study findings and caveats: Reports indicate spiked Jurkat TCR RNA from one cell could be found among 900,000 to 1,000,000 naive cells.

Sequencing was done on a sample of naive CD8+ T cells from blood, with Jurkat cell RNA spiked in. Subset: FACS-sorted CD8+CD4-CCR7+CD45RA+ naive T cells. The V gene is TRBV12-3 or TRBV12-4, the J gene TRBJ2-3, with 10 nucleotides matching TRBD2. The receptor comes from a human donor in good health. Some libraries in this study had Jurkat cell RNA spiked in. This chain's CDR3 is CASRIAGGQDTQYF. The CDR3 region has the DNA TGTGCCAGCAGAATAGCGGGAGGTCAAGATACGCAGTATTTT.